This TCR beta chain was recovered during a study of blood T cell repertoires in COVID-19. Across the whole study: Acute and convalescent COVID-19 samples came from the United States, Italy and Spain.

The authors' processing: Reference gene primer amplification in the assay estimated nucleated cell counts. TCRdb's table, derived via immunoSEQ multiplex PCR, lists solely in-frame clones and lacks some. The DNA was the basis for D and trimming; V, J and clone size are from that table. Of approximately 230,000 clones in the sample, about 80% were seen once. V dropped 8 bases and J dropped 10; count of bases not matched to a gene: 1. Germline V CDR1 and CDR2: SGHAT, FQNNGV. CDR3 length equals 11 residues. Sequenced: peripheral blood. The chain is built from TRBV11-2 and TRBJ1-4; 10 nucleotides match TRBD1. This sequence was found in an elderly woman with active or convalescent COVID-19. CDR3 amino acids: CASGTGVKLFF. The CDR3 DNA follows: TGTGCCAGCGGGACAGGGGTAAAACTGTTTTTT.